This T cell receptor beta chain was retrieved from a study of glioma-infiltrating T cells after dendritic cell vaccination. V was pared by 7 bases and J by 11 bases, with 17 bases between. Germline CDR1 and CDR2: LNHDA and SQIVND (reference sequence). This CDR3 spans 12 amino acids. TCRdb's copy holds only in-frame clones and misses some; the assay was immunoSEQ multiplex PCR. The sample records 85,000 to 95,000 clones, 70% to 90% being singletons. The input for sequencing was blood, taken before dendritic cell vaccination. The chain uses TRBV19 and TRBJ1-1; the D gene is possibly TRBD1 (5 bases). The origin of this receptor is a human donor with glioblastoma. CDR3 sequence reads: CASIDQGPGAFF. The CDR3 nucleotides are TGTGCCAGTATTGATCAGGGCCCCGGGGCTTTCTTT. The full variable domain, with the rest looked up from reference TRBV19 and TRBJ1-1, is DGGITQSPKYLFRKEGQNVTLSCEQNLNHDAMYWYRQDPGQGLRLIYYSQIVNDFQKGDIAEGYSVSREKKESFPLTVTSAQKNPTAFYLCASIDQGPGAFFGQGTRLTVV.